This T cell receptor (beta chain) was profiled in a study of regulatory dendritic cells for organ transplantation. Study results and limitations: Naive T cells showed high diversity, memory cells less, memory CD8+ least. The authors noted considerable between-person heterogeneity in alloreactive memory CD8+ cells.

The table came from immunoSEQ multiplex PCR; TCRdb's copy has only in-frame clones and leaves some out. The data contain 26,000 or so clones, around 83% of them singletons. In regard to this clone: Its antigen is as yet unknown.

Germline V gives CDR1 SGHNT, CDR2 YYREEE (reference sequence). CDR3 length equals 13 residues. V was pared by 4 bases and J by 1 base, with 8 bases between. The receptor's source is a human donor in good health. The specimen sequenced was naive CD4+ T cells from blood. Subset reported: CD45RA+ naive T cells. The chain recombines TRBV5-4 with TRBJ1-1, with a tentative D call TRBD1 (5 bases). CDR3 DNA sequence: TGTGCCAGCAGCGCAGACAGGAACACTGAAGCTTTCTTT. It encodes CASSADRNTEAFF.